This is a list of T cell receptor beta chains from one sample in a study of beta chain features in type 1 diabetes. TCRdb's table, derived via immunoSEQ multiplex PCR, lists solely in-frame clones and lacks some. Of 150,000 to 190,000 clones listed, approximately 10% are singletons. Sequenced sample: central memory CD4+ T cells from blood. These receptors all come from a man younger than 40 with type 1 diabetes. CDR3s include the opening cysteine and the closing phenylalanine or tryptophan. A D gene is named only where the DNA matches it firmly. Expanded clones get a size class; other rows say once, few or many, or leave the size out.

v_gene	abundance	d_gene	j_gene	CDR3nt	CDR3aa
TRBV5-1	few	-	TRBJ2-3	TGCGCCAGCAGTTCTAGCCCCACAGATACGCAGTATTTT	CASSSSPTDTQYF
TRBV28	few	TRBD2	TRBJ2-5	TGTGCCGGTTCGGGACTAGCGGGGGAGACCCAGTACTTC	CAGSGLAGETQYF
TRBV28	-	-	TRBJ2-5	TGTGCCAGCACGGCAGGGGCTCAAGAGACCCAGTACTTC	CASTAGAQETQYF
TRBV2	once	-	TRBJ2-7	TGTGCCAGCAAATGGACGGAGGCTTACGAGCAGTACTTC	CASKWTEAYEQYF
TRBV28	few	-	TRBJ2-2	TGTGCCAGCGGAACAGGGTGGGAGCTGTTTTTT	CASGTGWELFF
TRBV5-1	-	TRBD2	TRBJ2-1	TGCGCCAGCAGCTTCCAGGGTGGTAGCGGGAGGAACTACAATGAGCAGTTCTTC	CASSFQGGSGRNYNEQFF
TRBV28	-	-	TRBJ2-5	TGTGCCAGCAGTTTTGATTTCGGGACTGGGCAAGAGACCCAGTACTTC	CASSFDFGTGQETQYF
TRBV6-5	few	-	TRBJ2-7	TGTGCCAGCAGGTACGCAAGTAGCGAAGACTACGAGCAGTACTTC	CASRYASSEDYEQYF
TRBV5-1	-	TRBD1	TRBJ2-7	TGCGCCAGCAGCTTGGAACTAGTTCGGGGGACAGGGAACGAGCAGTACTTC	CASSLELVRGTGNEQYF
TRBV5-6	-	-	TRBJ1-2	TGTGCCAGCAGCTCTGTACTGACGGGAGGCTACACCTTC	CASSSVLTGGYTF
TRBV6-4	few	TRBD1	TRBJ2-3	TGTGCCAGCAGCGGGACAGAAACAGATACGCAGTATTTT	CASSGTETDTQYF
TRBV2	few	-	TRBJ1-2	TGTGCCAGCAGTACGGGAGAGGATGGCTACACCTTC	CASSTGEDGYTF
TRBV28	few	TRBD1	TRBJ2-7	TGTGCCAGCAGTTCTCCGGGACAGGGGTCCTACGAGCAGTACTTC	CASSSPGQGSYEQYF
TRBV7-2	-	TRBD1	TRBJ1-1	TGTGCCAGCAGCCGACAGGGGGGGAACACTGAAGCTTTCTTT	CASSRQGGNTEAFF
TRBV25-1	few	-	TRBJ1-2	TGTGCCAGCAGTGAATATAGAGGGAGCGGCTACACCTTC	CASSEYRGSGYTF
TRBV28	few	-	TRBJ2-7	TGTGCCAGCAGTTTACAATCCTACGAGCAGTACTTC	CASSLQSYEQYF
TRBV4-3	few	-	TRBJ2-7	TGCGCCAGCAGCCAAGAACCGGGATCCTCCGAGCAGTACTTC	CASSQEPGSSEQYF
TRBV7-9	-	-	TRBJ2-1	TGTGCCAGCAGCCCCCAGGGGCGATACAATGAGCAGTTCTTC	CASSPQGRYNEQFF
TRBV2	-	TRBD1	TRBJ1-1	TGTGCCAGCTATACAGGGGTGCAAGGCACTGAAGCTTTCTTT	CASYTGVQGTEAFF
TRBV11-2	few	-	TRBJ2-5	TGTGCCAGCAGGCGAATGGAGACCCAGTACTTC	CASRRMETQYF
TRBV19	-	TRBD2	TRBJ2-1	TGTGCCAGTAGTCGCCAAGGGCGGGGGTCCTACAATGAGCAGTTCTTC	CASSRQGRGSYNEQFF
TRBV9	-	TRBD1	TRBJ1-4	TGTGCCAGCAGCGAGAGGGGGGACAGGGGTGAAAAACTGTTTTTT	CASSERGDRGEKLFF
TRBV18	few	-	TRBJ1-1	TGTGCCAGCTCACCACAGGGGAGGGATATTGAAGCTTTCTTT	CASSPQGRDIEAFF
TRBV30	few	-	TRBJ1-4	TGTGCCTGGAGTCTAAGTGAAAAACTGTTTTTT	CAWSLSEKLFF
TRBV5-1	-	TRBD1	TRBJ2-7	TGCGCCAGCAGCTTTGGACAGGGGGCCGAGCAGTACTTC	CASSFGQGAEQYF
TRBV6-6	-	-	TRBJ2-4	TGTGCCAGCAGTTACTCCGGGCTAGCCGCCAAAAACATTCAGTACTTC	CASSYSGLAAKNIQYF
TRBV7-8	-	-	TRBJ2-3	TGTGCCAGCAGCCGTCTCGAGCGGCGTCTAGATACGCAGTATTTT	CASSRLERRLDTQYF
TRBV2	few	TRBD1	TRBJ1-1	TGTGCCACCTATCCGGGACAGGGATATGGTAGCACTGAAGCTTTCTTT	CATYPGQGYGSTEAFF
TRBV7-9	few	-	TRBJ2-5	TGTGCCAGCGGAGAAGAGACCCAGTACTTC	CASGEETQYF
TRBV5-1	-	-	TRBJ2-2	TGCGCCAGCAGCCTCGCTAGCGCGAACACCGGGGAGCTGTTTTTT	CASSLASANTGELFF
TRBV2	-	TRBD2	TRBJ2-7	TGTGCCAGCTCGCCTAGCGGCTCCTACGAGCAGTACTTC	CASSPSGSYEQYF
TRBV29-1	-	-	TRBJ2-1	TGCAGCGTCGCGACAAGGACAGCGAATTACAATGAGCAGTTCTTC	CSVATRTANYNEQFF
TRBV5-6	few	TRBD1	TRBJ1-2	TGTGCCAGCAGACGCCAGGGGGCGCGAGGCTACACCTTC	CASRRQGARGYTF
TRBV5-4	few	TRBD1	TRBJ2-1	TGTGCCAGCAGCTTGGCCTCGGGACAGGGATTAGGTGAGCAGTTCTTC	CASSLASGQGLGEQFF
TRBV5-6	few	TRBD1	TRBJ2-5	TGTGCCAGCAGAGGGACAGACAACCAAGAGACCCAGTACTTC	CASRGTDNQETQYF
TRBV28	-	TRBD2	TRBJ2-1	TGTGCCAGCAGTTTGGGCGGGACTAGTTACAATGAGCAGTTCTTC	CASSLGGTSYNEQFF
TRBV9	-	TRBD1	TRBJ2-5	TGTGCCAGCAGCGTGGGGACAGGGGGCGAAGAGACCCAGTACTTC	CASSVGTGGEETQYF
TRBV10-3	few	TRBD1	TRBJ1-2	TGTGCCATCAATGGACAGGGGGCACGGGGCTACACCTTC	CAINGQGARGYTF
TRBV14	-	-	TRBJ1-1	TGTGCCAGCAGCCAAGAATTTATTAGGCAGGGCGCTGAAGCTTTCTTT	CASSQEFIRQGAEAFF
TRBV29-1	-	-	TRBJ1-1	TGCAGCGTTACCGGGACTGCGAACACTGAAGCTTTCTTT	CSVTGTANTEAFF
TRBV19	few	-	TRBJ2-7	TGTGCCAGTACCCGACGGACAGCAGACCCCCCCTACGAGCAGTACTTC	CASTRRTADPPYEQYF
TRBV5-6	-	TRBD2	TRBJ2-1	TGTGCCAGCAGCCCAGGACTAGCGGGATACCAGTACAATGAGCAGTTCTTC	CASSPGLAGYQYNEQFF
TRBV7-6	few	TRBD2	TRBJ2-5	TGTGCCAGCAGTTTCGGGACTAGCAAGACCCAGTACTTC	CASSFGTSKTQYF
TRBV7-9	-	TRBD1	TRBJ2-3	TGTGCCAGCAACAGGGGGCGAACAGATACGCAGTATTTT	CASNRGRTDTQYF
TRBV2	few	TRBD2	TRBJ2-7	TGTGCCAGCCATAGGACTAGCGACGCCTACGAGCAGTACTTC	CASHRTSDAYEQYF
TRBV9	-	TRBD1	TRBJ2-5	TGTGCCAGCAGCCCACGACAGGGACGACAAGAGACCCAGTACTTC	CASSPRQGRQETQYF
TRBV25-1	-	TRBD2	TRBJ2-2	TGTGCCAGCAGTGGTCCTAGCGGAGCCGTGTTGAACACCGGGGAGCTGTTTTTT	CASSGPSGAVLNTGELFF
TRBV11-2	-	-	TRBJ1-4	TGTGCCAGCAGCTTAGGCCCAGGCAAGGGGGAAAAACTGTTTTTT	CASSLGPGKGEKLFF
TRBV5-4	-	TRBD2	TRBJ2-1	TGTGCCAGCAGCCCGCCCGGACTAGCGGGAGGGGGTGAGCAGTTCTTC	CASSPPGLAGGGEQFF
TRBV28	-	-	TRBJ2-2	TGTGCCAGCAGTTTAGAAGTCGGCGCGGCCGGGGAGCTGTTTTTT	CASSLEVGAAGELFF
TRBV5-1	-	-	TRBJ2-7	TGCGCCAGCAGCTTGGCCTCGAGTGAGCAGTACTTC	CASSLASSEQYF
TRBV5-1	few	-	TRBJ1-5	TGCGCCAGCAGCTTGGCCCCGGGGAGCAATCAGCCCCAGCATTTT	CASSLAPGSNQPQHF
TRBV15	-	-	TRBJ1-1	TGTGCCACCAGCAGAGATCAGGACATTATCTCTGAAGCTTTCTTT	CATSRDQDIISEAFF
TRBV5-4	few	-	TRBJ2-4	TGTGCCAGCAGACAGAACCCAGGGACGGGAGAAAACATTCAGTACTTC	CASRQNPGTGENIQYF